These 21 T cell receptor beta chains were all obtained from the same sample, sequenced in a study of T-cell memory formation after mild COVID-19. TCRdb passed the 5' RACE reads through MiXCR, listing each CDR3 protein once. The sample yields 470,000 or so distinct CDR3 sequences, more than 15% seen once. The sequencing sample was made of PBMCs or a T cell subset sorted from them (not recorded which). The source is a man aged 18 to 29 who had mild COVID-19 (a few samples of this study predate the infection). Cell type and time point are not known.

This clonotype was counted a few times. CDR3 in amino acids: CASSLSSPGISEAFF. Written as DNA, the CDR3 is TGTGCCAGCAGTTTATCTTCCCCGGGTATTTCTGAAGCTTTCTTT. The chain links TRBV27 to TRBJ1-1, with D unclear. V gave up 0 bases and J gave up 6 bases, with 14 bases separating them. In germline, CDR1 is MNHEY, CDR2 SMNVEV (reference sequence). CDR3 length: 15 amino acids.

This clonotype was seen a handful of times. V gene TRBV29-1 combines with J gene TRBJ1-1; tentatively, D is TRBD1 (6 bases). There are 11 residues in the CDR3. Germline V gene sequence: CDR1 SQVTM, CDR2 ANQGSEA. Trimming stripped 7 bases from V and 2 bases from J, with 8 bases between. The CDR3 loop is CSAGVNTEAFF. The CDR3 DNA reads TGCAGCGCAGGGGTAAACACTGAAGCTTTCTTT. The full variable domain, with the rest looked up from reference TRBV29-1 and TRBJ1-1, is SAVISQKPSRDICQRGTSLTIQCQVDSQVTMMFWYRQQPGQSLTLIATANQGSEATYESGFVIDKFPISRPNLTFSTLTVSNMSPEDSSIYLCSAGVNTEAFFGQGTRLTVV.

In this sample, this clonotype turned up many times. The CDR3 loop reads CAIGGTGDEQYV. The CDR3 DNA reads as TGTGCCATCGGGGGGACAGGAGACGAGCAGTACGTC. V gene TRBV10-3 combines with J gene TRBJ2-7; the match to TRBD1 covers 8 bases. Germline CDR1 and CDR2: ENHRY and SYGVKD. V gave up 8 bases and J gave up 5 bases; unmatched junction bases: 5. The CDR3 sequence is 12 residues long.

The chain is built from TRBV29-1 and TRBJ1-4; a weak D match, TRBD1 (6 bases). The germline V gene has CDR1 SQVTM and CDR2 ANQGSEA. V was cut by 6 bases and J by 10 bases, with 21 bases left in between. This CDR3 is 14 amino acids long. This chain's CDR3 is CSVERQEVPGKLFF. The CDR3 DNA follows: TGCAGCGTGGAGAGACAGGAAGTTCCGGGAAAACTGTTTTTT. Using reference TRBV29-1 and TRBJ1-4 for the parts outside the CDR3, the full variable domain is SAVISQKPSRDICQRGTSLTIQCQVDSQVTMMFWYRQQPGQSLTLIATANQGSEATYESGFVIDKFPISRPNLTFSTLTVSNMSPEDSSIYLCSVERQEVPGKLFFGSGTQLSVL.

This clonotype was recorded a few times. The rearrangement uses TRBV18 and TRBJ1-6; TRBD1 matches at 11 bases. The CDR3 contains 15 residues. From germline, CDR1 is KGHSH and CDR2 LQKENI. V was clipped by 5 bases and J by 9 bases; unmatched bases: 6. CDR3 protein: CASSDFGTGGSPLHF. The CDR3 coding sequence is TGTGCCAGCTCAGACTTTGGGACAGGGGGTTCACCCCTCCACTTT.

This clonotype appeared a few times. CDR3 sequence (DNA): TGTGCCAGCAGCTTGTCTGGCGGAGGAGATTCACCCCTCCACTTT. This gives the protein CASSLSGGGDSPLHF. The chain recombines TRBV5-6 with TRBJ1-6; D gene uncertain. Germline CDR1 SGHDT, CDR2 YYEEEE. The CDR3 is 15 amino acids. V gave up 1 base and J gave up 8 bases, with 13 bases separating them.

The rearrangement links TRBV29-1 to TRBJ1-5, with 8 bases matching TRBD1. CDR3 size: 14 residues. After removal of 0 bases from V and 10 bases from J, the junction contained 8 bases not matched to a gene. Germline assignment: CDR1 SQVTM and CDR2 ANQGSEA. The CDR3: CSVEEGQGAGPQHF. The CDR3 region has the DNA TGCAGCGTTGAAGAGGGGCAGGGGGCGGGACCCCAGCATTTT.

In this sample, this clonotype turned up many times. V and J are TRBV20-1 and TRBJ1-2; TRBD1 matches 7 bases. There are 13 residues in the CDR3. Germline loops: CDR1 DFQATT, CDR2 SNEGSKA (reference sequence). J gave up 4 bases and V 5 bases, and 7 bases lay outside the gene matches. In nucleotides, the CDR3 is TGCAGTGCTCGACGCGACAGGGTCTATGGCTACACCTTC. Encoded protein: CSARRDRVYGYTF.

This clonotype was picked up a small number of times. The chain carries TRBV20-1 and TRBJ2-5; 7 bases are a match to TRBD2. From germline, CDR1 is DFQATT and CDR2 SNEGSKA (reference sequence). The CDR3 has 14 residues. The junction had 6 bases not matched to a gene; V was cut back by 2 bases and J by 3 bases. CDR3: CSARPMLAEETQYF. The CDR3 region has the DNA TGCAGTGCTAGACCTATGCTAGCGGAAGAGACCCAGTACTTC.

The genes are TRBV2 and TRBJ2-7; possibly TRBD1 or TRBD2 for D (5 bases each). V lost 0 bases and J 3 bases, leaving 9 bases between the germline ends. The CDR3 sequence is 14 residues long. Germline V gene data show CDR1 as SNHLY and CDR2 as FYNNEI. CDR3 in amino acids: CASSEAGTDYEQYF. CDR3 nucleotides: TGTGCCAGCAGTGAAGCGGGGACGGACTACGAGCAGTACTTC.

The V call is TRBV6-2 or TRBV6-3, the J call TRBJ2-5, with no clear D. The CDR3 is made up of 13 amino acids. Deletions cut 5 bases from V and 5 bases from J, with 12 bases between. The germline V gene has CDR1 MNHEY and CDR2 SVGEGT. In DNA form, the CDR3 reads TGTGCCAGCAGTGTCCTAGTCGGGGAGACCCAGTACTTC. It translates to CASSVLVGETQYF.

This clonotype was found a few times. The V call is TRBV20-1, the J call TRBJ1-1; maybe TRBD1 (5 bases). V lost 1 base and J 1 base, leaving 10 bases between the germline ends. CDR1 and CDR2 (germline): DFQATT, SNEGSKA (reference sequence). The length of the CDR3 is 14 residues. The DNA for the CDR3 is TGCAGTGCTAGAGGGGGGGTTAAGAACACTGAAGCTTTCTTT. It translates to CSARGGVKNTEAFF.

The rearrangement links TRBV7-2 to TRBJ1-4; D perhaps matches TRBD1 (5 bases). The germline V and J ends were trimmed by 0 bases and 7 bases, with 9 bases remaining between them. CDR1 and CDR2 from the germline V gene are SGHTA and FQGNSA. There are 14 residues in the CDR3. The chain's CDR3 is CASSLAPGAEKLFF. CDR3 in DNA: TGTGCCAGCAGCTTAGCTCCCGGGGCTGAAAAACTGTTTTTT.

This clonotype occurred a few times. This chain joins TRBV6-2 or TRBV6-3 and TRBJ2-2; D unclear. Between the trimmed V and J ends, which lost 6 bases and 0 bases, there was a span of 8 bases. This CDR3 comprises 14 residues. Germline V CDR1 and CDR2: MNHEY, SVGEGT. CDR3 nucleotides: TGTGCCAGCAGCTGGGATGCGAACACCGGGGAGCTGTTTTTT. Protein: CASSWDANTGELFF.

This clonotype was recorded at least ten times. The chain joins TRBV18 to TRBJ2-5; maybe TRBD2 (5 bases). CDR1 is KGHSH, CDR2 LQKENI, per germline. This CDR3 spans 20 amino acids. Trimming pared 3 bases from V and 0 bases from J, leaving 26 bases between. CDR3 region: CASSPPPGRGFVGYQETQYF. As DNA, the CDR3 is TGTGCCAGCTCACCTCCACCGGGCCGAGGGTTTGTGGGGTACCAAGAGACCCAGTACTTC. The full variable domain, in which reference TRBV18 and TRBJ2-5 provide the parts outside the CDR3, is NAGVMQNPRHLVRRRGQEARLRCSPMKGHSHVYWYRQLPEEGLKFMVYLQKENIIDESGMPKERFSAEFPKEGPSILRIQQVVRGDSAAYFCASSPPPGRGFVGYQETQYFGPGTRLLVL.

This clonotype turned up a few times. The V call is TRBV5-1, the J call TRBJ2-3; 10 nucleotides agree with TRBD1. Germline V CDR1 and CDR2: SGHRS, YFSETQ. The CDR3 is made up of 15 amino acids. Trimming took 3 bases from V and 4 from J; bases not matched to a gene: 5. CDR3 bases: TGCGCCAGCAGCTGGTGGGACAGGGGATCAGATACGCAGTATTTT. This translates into CASSWWDRGSDTQYF.

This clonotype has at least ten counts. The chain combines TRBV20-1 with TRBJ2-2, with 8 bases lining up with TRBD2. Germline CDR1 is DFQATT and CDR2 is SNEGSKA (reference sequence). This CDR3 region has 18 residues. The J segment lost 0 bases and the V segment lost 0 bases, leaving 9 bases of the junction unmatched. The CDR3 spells CSAREARGGPPNTGELFF. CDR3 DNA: TGCAGTGCTAGAGAGGCTCGCGGGGGGCCGCCGAACACCGGGGAGCTGTTTTTT.

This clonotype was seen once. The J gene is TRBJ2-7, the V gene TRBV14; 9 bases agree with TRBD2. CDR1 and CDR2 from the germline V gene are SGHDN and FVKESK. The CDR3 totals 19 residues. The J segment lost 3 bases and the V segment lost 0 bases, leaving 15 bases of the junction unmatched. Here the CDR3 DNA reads TGTGCCAGCAGCCAAGATCCGGACCCCAACGCTAGCGGGGTCTACGAGCAGTACGTC. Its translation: CASSQDPDPNASGVYEQYV.

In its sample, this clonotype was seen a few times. CDR3 DNA: TGCAGTGCTAGTGGGGGAAATAGCAATCAGCCCCAGCATTTT. Translating gives CSASGGNSNQPQHF. The gene calls are TRBV20-1 and TRBJ1-5, with D possibly matching TRBD1 (5 bases). The V end lost 3 bases, the J end lost 0 bases, and 9 bases lay between the germline ends. This CDR3 comprises 14 residues. Looked up from germline, CDR1 is DFQATT and CDR2 is SNEGSKA (reference sequence).

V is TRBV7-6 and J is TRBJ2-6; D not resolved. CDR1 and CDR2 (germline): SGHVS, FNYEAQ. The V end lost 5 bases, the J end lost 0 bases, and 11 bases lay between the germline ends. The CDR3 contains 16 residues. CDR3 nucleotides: TGTGCCAGCAGCCGGAGACGGCTCTCTGGGGCCAACGTCCTGACTTTC. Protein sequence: CASSRRRLSGANVLTF.

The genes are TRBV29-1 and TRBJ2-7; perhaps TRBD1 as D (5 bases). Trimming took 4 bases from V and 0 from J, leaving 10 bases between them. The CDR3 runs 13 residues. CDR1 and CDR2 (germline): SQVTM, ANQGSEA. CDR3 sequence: CSVVRDSSYEQYF. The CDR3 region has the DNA TGCAGCGTTGTCCGAGACAGCTCCTACGAGCAGTACTTC.